Included here is one TCR beta chain sequence, with context. The clone's antigen remains unknown. No base qualities exist here, and no much larger clone lies one base off it. This entry comes from a study of T cell responses to AZD1222 COVID-19 vaccine (dated by TCRdb to about 2021). In the study overall: A total of just over 230 trial participants underwent TCR sequencing, of whom 207 received two doses of AZD1222 and about 25 received two doses of the MenACWY control vaccine. Enrollment into the trials was organized by age into subgroups of 18-55, 56-69 and 70-plus years, and those subgroups contained approximately 150, 30 and 60 TCR-sequenced participants, respectively.

The CDR3 regions of human TCRbeta chains were analyzed by immunosequencing. The original methods were these. TCRs in the repertoires were compared against a reference library of SARS-CoV-2-specific TCRs that had been generated with the MIRA antigen-specificity platform. Breadth meant the fraction of unique TCRs that were SARS-CoV-2-associated, whereas depth meant the fraction of total T cells that were SARS-CoV-2-associated. Each spike-specific TCR was assigned to its reactive spike region and to a CD4 or CD8 class using the MIRA data. Log10-transformed breadth and depth values were compared by one-way ANOVA with Sidak's multiple comparisons tests. TCRdb carries this immuneACCESS record with in-frame sequences only. Its versions omit some clonotypes, under half of them owing to an unresolved V gene in the studies checked, with the rest unexplained. Clone size and the V and J calls come from that table; the DNA yielded D and trimming. In all, the sample holds some 95,000 clones, and around 87% of those were seen once. The ten largest make up about 12% of the sample.

Here V drops 4 bases and J drops 9 bases, and the junction holds 14 bases not matched to any gene. The CDR3 measures 16 amino acids from cysteine to phenylalanine. Only CDR3 DNA remains: 48 bases, in frame from the first base. The germline V gene specifies KGHDR as CDR1 and SFDVKD as CDR2. Results and caveats for the whole study, not just this receptor: Spike-specific TCR breadth and depth rose significantly after two AZD1222 doses compared with day 0 and with MenACWY recipients. CD4 TCRs associated with the vaccine covered the entire spike protein, and the dominant responses were in regions 160-218 and 743-854. The 56-69-year group was small, and its depth increase did not reach significance, likely because of low power. Conclusions about previously exposed vaccinees were limited because only six or seven AZD1222 recipients were SARS-CoV-2 seropositive at baseline. Participants were mostly white British and included more females than males, and it was suggested by the authors that clonal diversity may have been underestimated. Epitopes outside the regions mutated in the B.1.351 and B.1.1.7 variants were reportedly recognized by nearly half of the unique spike-specific TCRs. Because no day 14 peak-response samples were available, repertoires were characterized only after the peak T cell response.

The time point label, read with the paper, signifies: about 28 days (+/-7) after the second vaccine dose. AZD1222 recipients given second doses at about 4 weeks or at about 12 weeks were pooled, since spike-specific TCR depth and breadth were not found to differ between the two schedules. Vaccinee samples were obtained from the UK trials COV001 and COV002, which included a single-blind randomized controlled phase 2/3 trial of AZD1222 (ChAdOx1 nCoV-19) in healthy adults. For TCRbeta chain sequencing, PBMC samples from trial participants were taken at day 0 and at day 28 after the second dose. This sample comprised peripheral blood, obtained 28 days after the second AZD1222 dose. The source of this sequence is an adult who received the AZD1222 COVID-19 vaccine. The chain uses TRBV24-1 and TRBJ1-2; 9 of the junction bases match TRBD1. The encoded CDR3 is CATSERPDRGSASYTF. The DNA sequence is TGTGCCACCAGTGAACGCCCGGACAGGGGTTCAGCGAGCTACACCTTC.